This TCR beta chain was sequenced for a study of cytomegalovirus exposure and HLA in healthy donors. As concerns this clone: What it binds is not known.

The PCR employed 60 Vbeta primers together with 13 Jbeta primers. The method was immunoSEQ multiplex PCR; TCRdb's version includes in-frame clones alone and lacks a portion of them. The sample has roughly 170,000 clones; roughly 80% are singletons. This CDR3 has 18 residues. V shed 3 bases and J 0 bases; nucleotides not matched to a gene: 8. Germline values: CDR1 MNHNS, CDR2 SASEGT. Points from the study as a whole: As a later analysis revealed, the rate of TCR association differed by HLA locus, with DRB1 most and HLA-C fewest. An analysis was carried out at a later point. It showed that HLA-associated TCR beta chains were more clonally expanded than equally common non-associated chains.

The chain joins TRBV6-1 to TRBJ1-5, with 10 bases identical to TRBD1. Source material: PBMCs. This clonotype originated in a man aged 45-65 years in good health and CMV-seronegative. CDR3 DNA: TGTGCCAGCAGTGACCTCGGGACAGGGGACCATAGCAATCAGCCCCAGCATTTT. Residues: CASSDLGTGDHSNQPQHF.